This T cell receptor (beta chain) was sequenced for a study of identical twins. Findings and limits, study-wide: Fewer insertions were carried by abundant cord blood beta clonotypes, but none was seen in memory repertoires. Analyses based on zero insertions could be partly confounded by invariant MAIT and iNKT cells.

Healthy Caucasians made up all donors. Concerning this clonotype itself: Its antigen is not identified.

Template switching added a universal primer binding site, and final cDNA carried unique molecular identifiers. One entry per CDR3 protein results from TCRdb running MiXCR on the 5' RACE reads. Of about 250,000 distinct CDR3 sequences detected, about 8.3% appear once; the ten largest clones hold 2.5% to 3.5%. CDR1 LNHNV and CDR2 YYDKDF come from the germline V gene (reference sequence). Trimming removed 6 bases at V and 5 bases at J, with 16 bases between. The CDR3 contains 15 residues. These same records also appear under a second study, on yellow fever vaccine responses in identical twins.

The specimen sequenced was CD8+ T cells sorted from blood. This receptor was taken from a woman between 18 and 29 years old in good health. V gene TRBV15 combines with J gene TRBJ2-2; D possibly corresponds to TRBD1 (6 bases). This CDR3 reads CATSSSLDRTGELFF. CDR3 bases: TGTGCCACCAGTTCTAGCTTAGACAGGACCGGGGAGCTGTTTTTT.